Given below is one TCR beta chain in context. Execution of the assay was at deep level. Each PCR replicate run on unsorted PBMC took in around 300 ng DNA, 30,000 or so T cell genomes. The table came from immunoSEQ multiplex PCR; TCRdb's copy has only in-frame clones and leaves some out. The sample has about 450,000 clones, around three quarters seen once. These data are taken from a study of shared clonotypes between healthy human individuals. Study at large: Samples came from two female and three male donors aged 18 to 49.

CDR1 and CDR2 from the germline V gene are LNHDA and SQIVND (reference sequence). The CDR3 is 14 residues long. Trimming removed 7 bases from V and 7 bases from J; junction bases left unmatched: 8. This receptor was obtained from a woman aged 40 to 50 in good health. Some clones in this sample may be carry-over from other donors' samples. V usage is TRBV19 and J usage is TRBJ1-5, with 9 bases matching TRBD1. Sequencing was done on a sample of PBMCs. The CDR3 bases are TGTGCCAGTACTCGGGACAGGGTAGGACAGCCCCAGCATTTT. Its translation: CASTRDRVGQPQHF.